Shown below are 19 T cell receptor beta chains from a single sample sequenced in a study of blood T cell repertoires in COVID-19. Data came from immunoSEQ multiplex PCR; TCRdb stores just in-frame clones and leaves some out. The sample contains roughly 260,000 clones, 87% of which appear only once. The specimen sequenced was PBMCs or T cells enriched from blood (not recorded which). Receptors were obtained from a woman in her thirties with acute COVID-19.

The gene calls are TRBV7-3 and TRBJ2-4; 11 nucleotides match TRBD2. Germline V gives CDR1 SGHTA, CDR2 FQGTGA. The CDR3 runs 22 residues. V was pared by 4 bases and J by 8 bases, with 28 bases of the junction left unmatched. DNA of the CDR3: TGTGCCAGCAGCTCCCCCCGAACCCTAGCGGGGGGTAAGAGAAGCGGGGGATACATTCAGTACTTC. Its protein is CASSSPRTLAGGKRSGGYIQYF.

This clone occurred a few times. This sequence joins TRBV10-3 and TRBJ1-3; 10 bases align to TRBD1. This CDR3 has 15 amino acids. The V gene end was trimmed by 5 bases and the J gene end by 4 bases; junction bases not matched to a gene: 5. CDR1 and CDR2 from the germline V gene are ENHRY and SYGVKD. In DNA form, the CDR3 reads TGTGCCATCAGTCGACAGGGGGCGTTCGGAAACACCATATATTTT. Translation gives CAISRQGAFGNTIYF.

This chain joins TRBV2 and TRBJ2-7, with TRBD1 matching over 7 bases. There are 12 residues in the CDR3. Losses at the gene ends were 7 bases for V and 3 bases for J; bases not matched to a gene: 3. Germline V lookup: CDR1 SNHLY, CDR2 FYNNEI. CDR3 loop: CASTRTGYEQYF. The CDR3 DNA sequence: TGTGCCAGCACTAGGACAGGCTACGAGCAGTACTTC.

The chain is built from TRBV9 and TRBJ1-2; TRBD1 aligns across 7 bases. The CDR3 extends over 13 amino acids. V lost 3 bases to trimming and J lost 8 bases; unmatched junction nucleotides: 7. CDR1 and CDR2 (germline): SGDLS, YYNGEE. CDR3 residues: CASSGPQGYGYTF. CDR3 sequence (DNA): TGTGCCAGCAGCGGACCACAGGGGTACGGCTACACCTTC.

DNA for the CDR3: TGTGCCAGCAGCTTGGGTGCGGCTGGGGCCAACGTCCTGACTTTC. Translation: CASSLGAAGANVLTF. The V and J genes are TRBV5-4 and TRBJ2-6; unclear D gene. The CDR3 spans 15 residues. Germline values: CDR1 SGHNT, CDR2 YYREEE (reference sequence). Trimming pared 0 bases from V and 2 bases from J, leaving 6 bases between.

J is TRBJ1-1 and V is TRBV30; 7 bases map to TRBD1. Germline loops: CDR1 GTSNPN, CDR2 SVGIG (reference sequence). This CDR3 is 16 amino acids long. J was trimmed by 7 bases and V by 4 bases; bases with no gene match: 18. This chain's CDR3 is CAWILGRGRSPSEAFF. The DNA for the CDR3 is TGTGCCTGGATTCTCGGAAGGGGGCGGTCCCCGAGTGAAGCTTTCTTT.

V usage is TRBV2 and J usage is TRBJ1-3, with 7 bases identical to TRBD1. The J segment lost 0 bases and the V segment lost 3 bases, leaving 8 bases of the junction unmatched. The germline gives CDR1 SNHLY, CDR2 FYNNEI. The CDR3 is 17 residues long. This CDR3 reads CASSDSGTVLSGNTIYF. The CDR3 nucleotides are TGTGCCAGCAGTGACTCGGGGACAGTTCTCTCTGGAAACACCATATATTTT. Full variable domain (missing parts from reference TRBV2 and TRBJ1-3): EPEVTQTPSHQVTQMGQEVILRCVPISNHLYFYWYRQILGQKVEFLVSFYNNEISEKSEIFDDQFSVERPDGSNFTLKIRSTKLEDSAMYFCASSDSGTVLSGNTIYFGEGSWLTVV.

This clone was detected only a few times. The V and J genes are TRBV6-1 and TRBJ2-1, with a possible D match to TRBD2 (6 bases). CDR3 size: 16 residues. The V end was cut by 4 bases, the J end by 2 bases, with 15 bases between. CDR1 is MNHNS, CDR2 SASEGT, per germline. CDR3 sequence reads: CASSGYLANPYNEQFF. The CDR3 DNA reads TGTGCCAGCAGTGGGTACCTAGCGAACCCCTACAATGAGCAGTTCTTC.

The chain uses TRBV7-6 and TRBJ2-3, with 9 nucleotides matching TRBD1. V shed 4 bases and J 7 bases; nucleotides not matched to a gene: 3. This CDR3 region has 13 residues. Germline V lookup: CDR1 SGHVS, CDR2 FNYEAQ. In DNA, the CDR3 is TGTGCCAGCAGCTCGACAGGGGGGTATACGCAGTATTTT. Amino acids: CASSSTGGYTQYF.

CDR3 DNA sequence: TGCGCCAGCAGTGAGGCGGGGGGGACAGGCGGGGAGCTGTTTTTT. It encodes CASSEAGGTGGELFF. The chain is built from TRBV10-2 and TRBJ2-2, with D possibly matching TRBD2 (9 bases). V lost 2 bases and J lost 7, with 14 bases in between. Germline values: CDR1 WSHSY, CDR2 SAAADI. The CDR3 sequence is 15 residues long.

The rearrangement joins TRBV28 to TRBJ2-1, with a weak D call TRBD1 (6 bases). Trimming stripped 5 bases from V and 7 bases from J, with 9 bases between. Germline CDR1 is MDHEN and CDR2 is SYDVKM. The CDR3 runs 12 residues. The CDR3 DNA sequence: TGTGCCAGCAGTCGTCAGGGGAATGAGCAGTTCTTC. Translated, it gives CASSRQGNEQFF.

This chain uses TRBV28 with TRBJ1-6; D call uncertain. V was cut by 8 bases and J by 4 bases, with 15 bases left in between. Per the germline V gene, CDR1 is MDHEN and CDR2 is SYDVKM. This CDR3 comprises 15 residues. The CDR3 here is CASSPAELYNSPLHF. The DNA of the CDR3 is TGTGCCAGCTCCCCGGCGGAGTTGTATAATTCACCCCTCCACTTT.

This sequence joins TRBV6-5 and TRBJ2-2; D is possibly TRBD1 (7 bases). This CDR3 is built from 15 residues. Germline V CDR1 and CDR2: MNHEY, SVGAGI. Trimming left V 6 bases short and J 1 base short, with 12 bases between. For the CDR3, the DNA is TGTGCCAGCAGCCGGGGGACAGTGAACACCGGGGAGCTGTTTTTT. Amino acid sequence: CASSRGTVNTGELFF.

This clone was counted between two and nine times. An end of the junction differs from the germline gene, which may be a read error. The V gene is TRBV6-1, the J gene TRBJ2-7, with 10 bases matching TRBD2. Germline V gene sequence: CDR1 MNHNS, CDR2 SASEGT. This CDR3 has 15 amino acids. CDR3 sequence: CASSDSGRASHEQYF. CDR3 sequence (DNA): TGTGCCAGCAGTGACAGCGGGAGGGCCTCCCACGAGCAGTACTTC.

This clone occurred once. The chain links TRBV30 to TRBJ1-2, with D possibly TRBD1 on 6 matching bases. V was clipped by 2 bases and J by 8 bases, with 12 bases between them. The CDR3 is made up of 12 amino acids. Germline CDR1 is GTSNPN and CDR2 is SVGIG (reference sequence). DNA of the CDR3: TGTGCCTGGAGTAGTGGGGGCGTAGGCTACACCTTC. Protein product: CAWSSGGVGYTF.

The DNA of the CDR3 is TGTGCCAGCAGTCTAATAGCGGGGGGATTCGAGCAGTACTTC. It translates to CASSLIAGGFEQYF. The rearrangement links TRBV7-6 to TRBJ2-7, with 10 bases aligning to TRBD2. The CDR3 length is 14 residues. The germline V gene has CDR1 SGHVS and CDR2 FNYEAQ. V lost 6 bases, J lost 6 bases, and 8 bases stayed unmatched.

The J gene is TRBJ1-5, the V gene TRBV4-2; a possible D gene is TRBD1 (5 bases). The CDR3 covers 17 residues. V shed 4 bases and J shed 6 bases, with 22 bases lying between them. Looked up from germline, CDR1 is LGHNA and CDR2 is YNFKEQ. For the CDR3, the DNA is TGTGCCAGCAGCCCCGTAGCGGGGGGAGTAGGCGGTCAGCCCCAGCATTTT. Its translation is CASSPVAGGVGGQPQHF.

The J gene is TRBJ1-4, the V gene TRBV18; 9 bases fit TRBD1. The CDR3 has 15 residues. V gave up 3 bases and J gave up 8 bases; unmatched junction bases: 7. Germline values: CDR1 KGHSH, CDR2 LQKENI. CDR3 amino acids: CASSPPTGGGEKLFF. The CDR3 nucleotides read TGTGCCAGCTCACCTCCGACAGGGGGTGGAGAAAAACTGTTTTTT. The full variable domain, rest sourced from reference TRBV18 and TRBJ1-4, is NAGVMQNPRHLVRRRGQEARLRCSPMKGHSHVYWYRQLPEEGLKFMVYLQKENIIDESGMPKERFSAEFPKEGPSILRIQQVVRGDSAAYFCASSPPTGGGEKLFFGSGTQLSVL.

DNA of the CDR3: TGCGCCAGCAGCTTGCGGACAGGGAACACCGGGGAGCTGTTTTTT. Residues: CASSLRTGNTGELFF. V and J are TRBV5-1 and TRBJ2-2; 7 bases align to TRBD1. The germline V gene encodes CDR1 SGHRS and CDR2 YFSETQ. V lost 1 base, J lost 1 base, and 1 base stayed unmatched. The CDR3 consists of 15 residues.